Each of the 32 T cell receptor beta chains below was sequenced from the same sample in a study of chemoradiotherapy in HPV16-positive cancers. Using immunoSEQ multiplex PCR, the repertoire was profiled, and TCRdb retains in-frame clones only, with some absent. The sample holds 23,000 or so clones, roughly 87% seen once. This specimen was blood, taken from a patient who underwent chemoradiotherapy. These receptors were taken from a human donor with HPV-associated anogenital cancer.

This clone was seen once. This chain uses TRBV7-6 with TRBJ1-2; 7 bases map to TRBD1. The germline V gene has CDR1 SGHVS and CDR2 FNYEAQ. V shed 4 bases, J shed 6 bases, and the junction held 5 bases outside the gene matches. The CDR3 is 13 residues long. As DNA, the CDR3 is TGTGCCAGCAGCTCCGGGACAGTAGATGGCTACACCTTC. It translates to CASSSGTVDGYTF.

The chain uses TRBV7-9 and TRBJ2-3; D ambiguous. The CDR3 is 14 residues long. The germline CDR1 and CDR2 sequences are SEHNR and FQNEAQ (reference sequence). The V and J ends lost 2 bases and 1 base respectively, with 7 bases between them. The CDR3 spells CASSLTRGTDTQYF. Written as DNA, the CDR3 is TGTGCCAGCAGCTTAACCCGGGGCACAGATACGCAGTATTTT.

The J gene is TRBJ1-1, the V gene TRBV5-1, with D possibly TRBD1 on 5 matching bases. This CDR3 spans 15 amino acids. Between the trimmed V and J ends, which lost 0 bases and 1 base, there was a span of 10 bases. The germline CDR1 and CDR2 sequences are SGHRS and YFSETQ. Here the CDR3 DNA reads TGCGCCAGCAGCTTGGGGCCTGGACAGAACACTGAAGCTTTCTTT. Translation: CASSLGPGQNTEAFF. Together with reference TRBV5-1 and TRBJ1-1, the CDR3 gives the full variable domain: KAGVTQTPRYLIKTRGQQVTLSCSPISGHRSVSWYQQTPGQGLQFLFEYFSETQRNKGNFPGRFSGRQFSNSRSEMNVSTLELGDSALYLCASSLGPGQNTEAFFGQGTRLTVV.

This chain connects TRBV2 to TRBJ1-1; no clear D. CDR1 and CDR2 (germline): SNHLY, FYNNEI. V was shortened by 4 bases and J by 1 base, with 7 bases between the two germline ends. This CDR3 has 13 amino acids. For the CDR3, the DNA is TGTGCCAGCAGTGGTTTGAGGAACACTGAAGCTTTCTTT. It is translated as CASSGLRNTEAFF.

The chain has TRBV6-5 and TRBJ2-5; D might be TRBD1 or TRBD2, each matching 5 bases. CDR3 length equals 15 residues. The V end lost 5 bases, the J end lost 4 bases, and 17 bases lay between the germline ends. From germline, CDR1 is MNHEY and CDR2 SVGAGI. The CDR3 region is CASSRQLRGGETQYF. In DNA form, the CDR3 reads TGTGCCAGCAGTCGACAGTTAAGAGGAGGAGAGACCCAGTACTTC.

The chain has TRBV5-1 and TRBJ1-4; no firm D call. CDR1 is SGHRS, CDR2 YFSETQ, per germline. The V and J ends lost 0 bases and 3 bases respectively, with 6 bases between them. The CDR3 extends over 14 amino acids. The CDR3 here is CASSLERANEKLFF. The CDR3 nucleotides read TGCGCCAGCAGCTTGGAGAGGGCTAATGAAAAACTGTTTTTT.

The CDR3 DNA sequence: TGTGCCAGCAGTGCGCACGGGACCGGCTATAATTCACCCCTCCACTTT. Residues: CASSAHGTGYNSPLHF. The chain couples TRBV2 to TRBJ1-6, with a possible D match to TRBD1 (5 bases). Germline assignment: CDR1 SNHLY and CDR2 FYNNEI. Trimming stripped 4 bases from V and 3 bases from J, with 13 bases between. This CDR3 region has 16 residues.

This chain joins TRBV4-3 and TRBJ1-6; TRBD1 aligns across 9 bases. Germline CDR1 reads LGHNA; CDR2 reads YSLEER. The J segment lost 10 bases and the V segment lost 4 bases, leaving 5 bases of the junction unmatched. The CDR3 extends over 14 amino acids. CDR3 nucleotides: TGCGCCAGCAGCCGGGACAGGGTGGTCTCACCCCTCCACTTT. Translating it yields CASSRDRVVSPLHF.

Details on this clone: The same CDR3 is also encoded by other DNA sequences in this sample. V gene TRBV11-2 combines with J gene TRBJ1-1; no clear D gene. Trimming removed 2 bases at V and 5 bases at J, with 9 bases between. The CDR3 is made up of 13 amino acids. Germline lookup yields CDR1 SGHAT and CDR2 FQNNGV. CDR3 in amino acids: CASSLTAGTEAFF. As DNA, the CDR3 is TGTGCCAGCAGCTTAACGGCGGGAACTGAAGCTTTCTTT.

Concerning this clone: This sample also contains other DNA sequences that code for the same CDR3. J is TRBJ1-2 and V is TRBV5-1; D gene uncertain. The CDR3 consists of 12 residues. Germline V gene lookup returns CDR1 SGHRS and CDR2 YFSETQ. V dropped 4 bases and J dropped 5 bases, with 9 bases sitting between them. The CDR3 here is CASSPGQYGYTF. In DNA form, the CDR3 reads TGCGCCAGCAGCCCTGGGCAGTATGGCTACACCTTC.

The V call is TRBV9, the J call TRBJ1-5; no firm D call. This CDR3 comprises 17 residues. With 2 bases removed from V and 6 bases from J, the gap between germline ends came to 21 bases. CDR1 and CDR2 from the germline V gene are SGDLS and YYNGEE. CDR3 residues: CASSVTVSTQGSQPQHF. DNA of the CDR3: TGTGCCAGCAGCGTCACGGTTTCGACCCAAGGGAGTCAGCCCCAGCATTTT.

V is TRBV7-6 and J is TRBJ2-2; 10 bases map to TRBD2. CDR3 length: 18 residues. V was clipped by 7 bases and J by 0 bases; unmatched bases: 11. The germline CDR1 and CDR2 sequences are SGHVS and FNYEAQ. The DNA of the CDR3 is TGTGCCAGCAACCCTCAGACTAGCGGGCTCGCGAACACCGGGGAGCTGTTTTTT. It encodes CASNPQTSGLANTGELFF.

J is TRBJ2-2 and V is TRBV6-5; D is uncertain. The CDR3 has 13 amino acids. V was cut by 3 bases and J by 4 bases, with 6 bases left in between. Germline-derived CDR1 and CDR2 are MNHEY and SVGAGI. The CDR3 DNA follows: TGTGCCAGCAGTTATACTCGCACCGGGGAGCTGTTTTTT. Its translation: CASSYTRTGELFF.

This clone was counted a single time. The CDR3 nucleotides are TGTGCCAGCAGCCCGACTGTCGGCCGTGAAAAACTGTTTTTT. Its translation: CASSPTVGREKLFF. The chain uses TRBV14 and TRBJ1-4, with D unresolved. CDR3 length: 14 amino acids. Deletions cut 4 bases from V and 7 bases from J, with 13 bases between. The germline V gene encodes CDR1 SGHDN and CDR2 FVKESK.

The chain carries TRBV7-3 and TRBJ2-3; a weak D match, TRBD2 (5 bases). Germline V gene data show CDR1 as SGHTA and CDR2 as FQGTGA. CDR3 length equals 15 residues. V was cut by 3 bases and J by 4 bases, with 14 bases left in between. This chain's CDR3 is CASSFFRPGADTQYF. The DNA for the CDR3 is TGTGCCAGCAGCTTCTTCCGCCCCGGGGCAGATACGCAGTATTTT.

V gene TRBV6-5 combines with J gene TRBJ2-5, with TRBD1 matching 7 bases. The germline CDR1 and CDR2 sequences are MNHEY and SVGAGI. The CDR3 covers 15 residues. V shed 6 bases and J 7 bases; nucleotides not matched to a gene: 14. CDR3 amino acids: CASSIDRVGLGTQYF. DNA for the CDR3: TGTGCCAGCAGCATCGACAGGGTGGGGCTTGGGACCCAGTACTTC.

This rearrangement joins TRBV30 to TRBJ2-2, with 12 bases lining up with TRBD1. Germline V CDR1 and CDR2: GTSNPN, SVGIG (reference sequence). The CDR3 contains 15 residues. V lost 2 bases, J lost 8 bases, and 6 bases stayed unmatched. The DNA for the CDR3 is TGTGCCTGGAGTAAGGGACAGGGGGCAGGGGGGGAGCTGTTTTTT. Translation: CAWSKGQGAGGELFF. The full variable domain, with the rest looked up from reference TRBV30 and TRBJ2-2, is SQTIHQWPATLVQPVGSPLSLECTVEGTSNPNLYWYRQAAGRGLQLLFYSVGIGQISSEVPQNLSASRPQDRQFILSSKKLLLSDSGFYLCAWSKGQGAGGELFFGEGSRLTVL.

In its sample, this clone was seen once. The V call is TRBV21-1, the J call TRBJ1-5. TRBV21-1 is a listed pseudogene. CDR3 length equals 16 residues. CDR3 bases: TGTGCCAGCAGCAGTCTTAATCGTTATAGCAATCAGCCCCAGCATTTT. Amino acid sequence: CASSSLNRYSNQPQHF.

This chain uses TRBV11-2 with TRBJ1-2, with unresolved D. V was cut by 8 bases and J by 0 bases, with 10 bases left in between. The CDR3 extends over 13 amino acids. Germline V gene sequence: CDR1 SGHAT, CDR2 FQNNGV. DNA for the CDR3: TGTGCCAGCGCCTACACAGCTAACTATGGCTACACCTTC. Encoded protein: CASAYTANYGYTF.

This clone was counted between two and nine times. The rearrangement joins TRBV11-3 to TRBJ2-1; no definite D call. V was clipped by 5 bases and J by 0 bases, with 11 bases between them. This CDR3 is built from 15 residues. Germline CDR1 reads SGHNT; CDR2 reads YENEEA. The CDR3 here is CASSPVASSYNEQFF. CDR3 DNA: TGTGCCAGCAGCCCCGTGGCGAGCTCCTACAATGAGCAGTTCTTC. Combining the CDR3 with reference TRBV11-3 and TRBJ2-1 gives the whole variable domain EAGVVQSPRYKIIEKKQPVAFWCNPISGHNTLYWYLQNLGQGPELLIRYENEEAVDDSQLPKDRFSAERLKGVDSTLKIQPAELGDSAVYLCASSPVASSYNEQFFGPGTRLTVL.

CDR3 region: CASGHDSYTEAFF. As DNA, the CDR3 is TGTGCTAGTGGTCACGACAGTTACACTGAAGCTTTCTTT. The chain uses TRBV12-5 and TRBJ1-1, with a weak D call TRBD1 (5 bases). Per germline, CDR1 LGHNT and CDR2 FRNRAP. This CDR3 is built from 13 residues. Trimming shortened V by 5 bases and J by 3 bases, and 10 bases separated the two germline ends. The whole variable domain, remainder taken from reference TRBV12-5 and TRBJ1-1, is DARVTQTPRHKVTEMGQEVTMRCQPILGHNTVFWYRQTMMQGLELLAYFRNRAPLDDSGMPKDRFSAEMPDATLATLKIQPSEPRDSAVYFCASGHDSYTEAFFGQGTRLTVV.

The chain carries TRBV5-1 and TRBJ2-2; D perhaps matches TRBD2 (5 bases). Trimming stripped 3 bases from V and 4 bases from J, with 13 bases between. This CDR3 spans 15 amino acids. The V gene's germline CDR1 is SGHRS and CDR2 YFSETQ. The CDR3 coding sequence is TGCGCCAGCAGCTCTACAGCGGAGCCCACCGGGGAGCTGTTTTTT. The encoded protein is CASSSTAEPTGELFF.

J is TRBJ1-4 and V is TRBV7-9, with D possibly matching TRBD1 (5 bases). The CDR3 has 15 residues. Germline V lookup: CDR1 SEHNR, CDR2 FQNEAQ (reference sequence). V dropped 4 bases and J dropped 2 bases, with 11 bases sitting between them. As DNA, the CDR3 is TGTGCCAGCAGCTACCCAGGGATGACTAATGAAAAACTGTTTTTT. It is translated as CASSYPGMTNEKLFF.

This chain links TRBV12-5 with TRBJ1-4, with 7 bases lining up with TRBD1. CDR1 and CDR2 from the germline V gene are LGHNT and FRNRAP. V shed 1 base and J 8 bases; nucleotides not matched to a gene: 4. This CDR3 has 14 amino acids. The CDR3 sequence: CASGLDPGQEKLFF. CDR3 coding DNA: TGTGCTAGTGGTTTGGACCCGGGACAGGAAAAACTGTTTTTT.

This sequence joins TRBV7-9 and TRBJ2-7; D perhaps matches TRBD2 (6 bases). This CDR3 comprises 14 residues. Germline V gene sequence: CDR1 SEHNR, CDR2 FQNEAQ (reference sequence). The V end lost 3 bases, the J end lost 4 bases, and 13 bases lay between the germline ends. CDR3 sequence: CASSFAGPLYEQYF. The DNA of the CDR3 is TGTGCCAGCAGCTTTGCGGGACCCCTATACGAGCAGTACTTC.

CDR3: CASSSSGGTDTQYF. CDR3 in DNA: TGTGCCAGCAGCTCTAGCGGGGGGACGGATACGCAGTATTTT. The chain is built from TRBV7-6 and TRBJ2-3; the match to TRBD2 covers 11 bases. The germline gives CDR1 SGHVS, CDR2 FNYEAQ. V lost 4 bases, J lost 6 bases, and 3 bases stayed unmatched. The CDR3 runs 14 residues. Together with reference TRBV7-6 and TRBJ2-3, the CDR3 gives the full variable domain: GAGVSQSPRYKVTKRGQDVALRCDPISGHVSLYWYRQALGQGPEFLTYFNYEAQQDKSGLPNDRFSAERPEGSISTLTIQRTEQRDSAMYRCASSSSGGTDTQYFGPGTRLTVL.

This clone showed up just once. The chain couples TRBV5-1 to TRBJ1-4; no clear D. V was cut by 0 bases and J by 6 bases, with 12 bases left in between. The CDR3 spans 15 residues. Per germline, CDR1 SGHRS and CDR2 YFSETQ. DNA of the CDR3: TGCGCCAGCAGCTTGGCTGGAGGCCGATATGAAAAACTGTTTTTT. Protein product: CASSLAGGRYEKLFF. Drawing the rest from reference TRBV5-1 and TRBJ1-4, the complete variable domain is KAGVTQTPRYLIKTRGQQVTLSCSPISGHRSVSWYQQTPGQGLQFLFEYFSETQRNKGNFPGRFSGRQFSNSRSEMNVSTLELGDSALYLCASSLAGGRYEKLFFGSGTQLSVL.

The V and J genes are TRBV14 and TRBJ2-7, with D tentatively TRBD1 or TRBD2 (6 bases each). V was trimmed by 4 bases and J by 6 bases, leaving 10 bases between them. The CDR3 runs to 12 residues. From germline, CDR1 is SGHDN and CDR2 FVKESK. The CDR3 sequence is CASSPRGLEQYF. The CDR3 DNA reads TGTGCCAGCAGCCCCAGGGGACTCGAGCAGTACTTC.

The chain carries TRBV2 and TRBJ2-7; D gene ambiguous. Trimming removed 4 bases at V and 5 bases at J, with 15 bases between. In germline, CDR1 is SNHLY, CDR2 FYNNEI. The CDR3 is made up of 14 amino acids. CDR3 loop: CASSAPRVPNEQYF. In nucleotides, the CDR3 is TGTGCCAGCAGTGCCCCAAGGGTCCCTAACGAGCAGTACTTC.

The chain employs TRBV6-5 and TRBJ1-2, with 7 bases that match TRBD1. CDR3 length equals 15 residues. With 5 bases clipped from V and 5 bases from J, the junction kept 11 bases outside the gene matches. Germline lookup yields CDR1 MNHEY and CDR2 SVGAGI. This CDR3 reads CASSPQTGLGYGYTF. CDR3 nucleotide sequence: TGTGCCAGCAGTCCCCAGACAGGGTTGGGGTATGGCTACACCTTC.

In nucleotides, the CDR3 is TGTGCCAGCAGCAGTGGACAGGGGGCGTTCAATCAGCCCCAGCATTTT. Its protein is CASSSGQGAFNQPQHF. The V call is TRBV6-6, the J call TRBJ1-5, with 11 positions matching TRBD1. There are 16 residues in the CDR3. J was trimmed by 3 bases and V by 6 bases; bases with no gene match: 7. Germline lookup yields CDR1 MNHNY and CDR2 SVGAGI (reference sequence).

The V and J genes are TRBV7-6 and TRBJ2-7; D possibly uses TRBD1 or TRBD2 (5 bases each). The CDR3 length is 14 residues. Germline V CDR1 and CDR2: SGHVS, FNYEAQ. Deletions cut 1 base from V and 7 bases from J, with 14 bases between. CDR3 in amino acids: CASSLERGGLEQYF. CDR3 in DNA: TGTGCCAGCAGCTTAGAAAGGGGCGGGCTAGAGCAGTACTTC.